A single sample gave rise to the 8 T cell receptor beta chains below, sequenced in a study of blood T cell repertoires in COVID-19 (dated by TCRdb to about 2020). Preparation of the library involved the immunoSEQ multiplex PCR assay. TCRdb holds this immuneACCESS table with in-frame rearrangements only. Some clones are missing; in checked studies, unresolved V genes explain under half, and the rest has no known cause. In all, the sample holds 70,000 to 80,000 clones, and more than 75% of those were seen once. The ten most abundant clones make up around 11% of the sample. Sequencing input: peripheral blood. The source is a human donor in a cohort sampled during active COVID-19.

The rearrangement links TRBV10-3 to TRBJ1-5, with TRBD1 as a possible D gene (6 bases). This CDR3 spans 17 amino acids. The germline V gene has CDR1 ENHRY and CDR2 SYGVKD. The V end was cut by 4 bases, the J end by 2 bases, with 18 bases between. Here the CDR3 reads CAISATGGGTGNQPQHF. The DNA for the CDR3 is TGTGCCATCAGTGCCACGGGAGGGGGAACCGGCAATCAGCCCCAGCATTTT.

The rearrangement links TRBV12-3 or TRBV12-4 to TRBJ1-3, with 9 positions matching TRBD1. The V segment lost 6 bases and the J segment 4 bases; nucleotides outside the gene matches: 1. The CDR3 has 13 amino acids. The CDR3 DNA reads TGTGCCAGCAGGACAGGGGGGGGAAACACCATATATTTT. This codes for CASRTGGGNTIYF.

The V gene is TRBV30, the J gene TRBJ1-1; D unclear. Germline V gene lookup returns CDR1 GTSNPN and CDR2 SVGIG (reference sequence). Trimming removed 4 bases from V and 5 bases from J, with 14 bases in between. This CDR3 is 13 amino acids long. DNA for the CDR3: TGTGCCTGGACGGGGATTGGGTTAACTGAAGCTTTCTTT. Its translation is CAWTGIGLTEAFF.

Note on this clone: Germline and junction disagree at one end, which may indicate a read error. The chain links TRBV7-7 to TRBJ2-3; 8 nucleotides match TRBD1. The CDR3 contains 13 residues. Germline loops: CDR1 SSHAT, CDR2 FNYEAQ (reference sequence). CDR3 nucleotides: TGTGCTAGCAGCTCGGACAGGGTTGATACGCAGTATTTT. This translates into CASSSDRVDTQYF.

J is TRBJ1-1 and V is TRBV10-3, with 7 bases fitting TRBD1. There are 15 residues in the CDR3. V trimming: 7 bases; J trimming: 3 bases; junction bases outside the gene matches: 11. Germline CDR1 reads ENHRY; CDR2 reads SYGVKD. CDR3: CAITKTGVSDTEAFF. The CDR3 nucleotides are TGTGCCATCACCAAAACAGGGGTATCGGACACTGAAGCTTTCTTT.

The chain recombines TRBV12-5 with TRBJ2-5; weak D call: TRBD2 (6 bases). CDR1 and CDR2 (germline): LGHNT, FRNRAP. V gave up 3 bases and J gave up 4 bases, with 15 bases separating them. The CDR3 totals 15 residues. The CDR3: CASGFGPSRGETQYF. Written as DNA, the CDR3 is TGTGCTAGTGGTTTTGGGCCCTCGCGGGGAGAGACCCAGTACTTC.

This chain uses TRBV7-6 with TRBJ2-7; TRBD1 is a possible D gene (6 bases). Germline loops: CDR1 SGHVS, CDR2 FNYEAQ. Trimming pared 5 bases from V and 6 bases from J, leaving 14 bases between. This CDR3 region has 13 residues. The CDR3 region is CASSPRRGGEQYF. CDR3 DNA: TGTGCCAGCAGCCCACGGAGAGGGGGCGAGCAGTACTTC.

J is TRBJ2-7 and V is TRBV2; the match to TRBD1 covers 7 bases. In germline, CDR1 is SNHLY, CDR2 FYNNEI. This CDR3 comprises 15 residues. With 3 bases clipped from V and 2 bases from J, the junction kept 7 bases outside the gene matches. CDR3 nucleotides: TGTGCCAGCAGTGATGGGACAGCAGGGGCCTACGAGCAGTACTTC. The encoded protein is CASSDGTAGAYEQYF.